This note documents a single T cell receptor beta chain sequence. This clone was detected once. No antigen is known for it. Within one base of it there is no much larger clone, and no base qualities were kept. Library method: the immunoSEQ multiplex PCR assay. A mixture of 60 forward primers for TCR Vbeta segments and 13 reverse primers for TCR Jbeta segments was used in the multiplex PCR. The CDR3 region of rearranged TCR beta genes was amplified from genomic DNA by a multiplex PCR assay. The amplified TCR beta libraries were sequenced on the Illumina HiSeq System as 87-base-pair reads. Per the source publication's procedure: A later analysis counted some 74 million unique TCR beta chains across the roughly 700 repertoires, and some 11 million of these chains were shared by at least two donors. A nearest-neighbor algorithm error-corrected the raw reads and collapsed the reads into unique sequences, merging closely related sequences to remove PCR and sequencing errors. To assign V, D and J gene segments, CDR3 sequences were aligned to IMGT reference sequences. For a sequence to be retained, a match of at least six nucleotides to both a V gene segment and a J gene segment was required. A rearrangement counted as productive if the CDR3 had no stop codons and remained in frame with V and J, and every other rearrangement counted as non-productive. Following IMGT convention, CDR3 was defined as the stretch from the second conserved V-encoded cysteine to the conserved J-encoded phenylalanine. In an earlier analysis of around 640 of the donors, sequences lacking an unambiguous match to a single V gene segment were excluded. An earlier analysis of almost 600 of the donors classified V segments as functional when productive rearrangements were above 56.7% and as segregating when the standard deviation between donors was above 5%. To diagnose cytomegalovirus status from the catalog of TCR beta chain sequences, a statistical classification framework was built. A later analysis assigned V and J genes by comparing TCR nucleotide sequences with IMGT/GENE-DB human TR gene sequences. In a later analysis, CDR3 sequences and most-parsimonious VDJ recombination scenarios were assigned using the TCRdist pipeline. In a later analysis, each TCR beta chain was defined by its CDR3 amino acid sequence together with its V-gene family, and reads without a unique V-gene family were excluded. A later analysis removed roughly 590 highly shared, low-generation-probability nucleotide sequences to deal with suspected cross-contamination and a sequencing artifact. For each public chain, a later analysis derived a clonal expansion index from normalized ranks of inferred template counts within each repertoire. In a later analysis, generation probabilities were computed with a VDJ recombination model fitted to out-of-frame rearrangements, and the resulting probabilities were checked against IGoR. In a later analysis, TCR-TCR, TCR-HLA and TCR-CMV co-occurrence was scored with hypergeometric tests, and a repertoire-size bias correction was applied to TCR pairs. False discovery rates were estimated in a later analysis by permuting HLA or CMV assignments 20 times. A later analysis grouped co-occurring TCRs with DBSCAN, adding TCRdist sequence similarity when clustering within HLA-allele-positive subsets. Repertoires with fewer than 30,000 or more than 120,000 public chains were left out of co-occurrence clustering, as were five repertoires with anomalous nucleotide sharing. Here the immuneACCESS table is served through TCRdb, limited to in-frame sequences with V and J called. Missing clones are a known gap in these copies; in checked studies unresolved V genes cover under half, and the rest lacks a known reason. V, J and clone size reflect that table, while D and trimming were determined from the DNA. The sample contains more than 130,000 clones, over 60% of them found a single time. The top ten clonotypes cover under 7.5% of the sample.

This sample was taken from a study of cytomegalovirus exposure and HLA in healthy donors (dated by TCRdb to about 2017). Background for the entire study: In an earlier analysis of roughly 500 of the donors, less than 350 Gb of sequence data and some 120 million unique TCR beta sequences from some 170 million T cells were reported. Typing coverage differed by locus: A, B, C, DRB1 and DQB1 were typed in roughly 620-630 donors, DQA1 in approximately 520, DPA1 in around 610, and DPB1 in 400 to 480. Among the roughly 430 genotyped donors, under 90% belonged to the genetic ancestry cluster associated with self-reported Caucasian donors. Among about 410 genotyped donors of the cohort, an average of roughly 230,000 unique TCR beta nucleotide sequences was sequenced per donor, of which 15% to 20% were non-productive. A separate validation cohort of approximately 120 different subjects was used in addition to the roughly 620-subject first cohort. An early release covering around 630 HLA-typed donors comprised about 310 gigabases of sequencing data and approximately 85 million unique TCR sequences. To predict cytomegalovirus infection status, the study combined high-throughput TCR immunosequencing, statistical association of individual TCRs with disease status, and machine learning. Donor age, sex, ethnicity and CMV serostatus were compiled together with the repertoire data. An earlier analysis of 450 to 750 of the donors used high-throughput TCR beta sequencing to judge whether each TCR beta V gene segment behaved as functional or pseudogenic. Both class I and class II loci were covered by HLA typing, at four-digit resolution. Because of strong linkage in the cohort, 5 or 6 DR-DQ haplotypes were treated as single units for association and clustering. The study used immunosequencing to profile the T cell repertoires of 666 subjects and linked those repertoires to cytomegalovirus serostatus. Every discovery cohort repertoire had been produced on one sequencing platform. In a later analysis, previously published TCR beta repertoires from 500 to 750 donors were re-analyzed and high-resolution HLA genotyping was added so that TCR occurrence patterns could be studied. In the later analysis, no new phenotypic data were used to find candidate immune exposures; instead, reliance was placed on TCR beta sequences and their occurrence across donors. The study aimed to test whether signatures of past pathogen exposure could be identified by cataloging public T cell receptors. In a later genetic analysis, genome-wide SNP genotypes for about 55% of the roughly 700 donors were used, and that subset was treated as a discovery cohort. Paper-wide results and their limitations: A further reported finding was that TCR beta sequences accurately predicted the HLA-A and HLA-B alleles for most subjects in the first cohort. Compared with the approximately 600-donor mean, donors in an Asian-associated ancestry cluster had fewer N-insertions in productive TCRs, according to a later genetic analysis. In a later analysis, HLA-associated TCR beta chains showed more clonal expansion and lower generation probabilities than non-associated chains that were equally common. A later analysis found that TCR association rates varied across HLA loci, with DRB1 alleles showing the most associated TCRs and HLA-C alleles the fewest. This cohort had only TCR beta chains sequenced, and the lack of alpha or paired-chain data limited which features could be detected. Because the 87-base-pair reads could not distinguish some IMGT-functional V segments, including TRBV6-2 and TRBV6-3, those segments were excluded. A later analysis reported that several top co-occurrence clusters appeared linked to parvovirus B19, influenza, CMV and Epstein-Barr virus. A later genetic analysis associated a missense DCLRE1C variant with V-gene and J-gene trimming of TCR beta chains, and an independent cohort replicated the association. Most TCR sequences were seen in very few donors, while some public TCRs were found in many individuals. When HLA alleles, especially DR and DQ, strongly co-occurred, attributing TCR associations to individual alleles was difficult. Linkage disequilibrium might explain the correlated functional status among segregating V segments, but an unknown experimental factor could not be excluded. Broadly in line with IMGT annotations, most TCR beta V segments showed up in productive rearrangements about 87% or about 30% of the time in an earlier analysis of several hundred of the donors. Presence/absence analyses assumed roughly uniform sequencing depth across donors, an assumption that may not hold. In a later analysis, most CMV-associated TCR beta chains were found to appear HLA-restricted, with HLA associations seemingly driven largely by CMV exposure. A later analysis associated 15,000 or so TCR beta sequences with specific HLA alleles at a false discovery rate of 0.05. According to the authors, the approach could potentially be generalized to other disease states and immunological phenotypes. Cytomegalovirus status was reported to be diagnosed by the classifier with high specificity and sensitivity in both the original and validation cohorts. Because HLA typing was unavailable for some donors at each locus, only the typed subset was used in association tests. In the study, 150 to 200 TCR beta chains were listed as associated with cytomegalovirus. For the cohort, immune exposure information was limited to CMV serostatus. Three of the identified cytomegalovirus-associated TCR beta chains were confirmed in vitro to be specific for cytomegalovirus antigens. A group of highly shared sequence variants was considered likely to be a technical artifact of the sequencing pipeline. Because counts were too low, about 18 rarely observed V segments, including chromosome 9 orphons, were left out of the earlier analysis of approximately 580 of the donors.

V loses 0 bases at its end and J loses 1 base; junction bases beyond the gene matches: 6. CDR1 and CDR2 were assigned from the germline V gene (reference sequence) as SEHNR and FQNEAQ. The CDR3 measures 17 amino acids from cysteine to phenylalanine. Solely the CDR3 DNA is kept, with 51 bases framed from the first base. The cohort comprised 710 or so healthy bone marrow donors. At the time of sampling, every cohort member was nominally healthy, though immune exposures that went unrecorded were likely present. The donor was CMV seropositive and belonged to the group of 250 to 300 seropositive cohort members. A peripheral blood sample was collected from each donor, and TCR beta sequencing was performed on peripheral blood mononuclear cells. Genomic DNA was extracted from the blood cell samples with the Qiagen DNeasy Blood Extraction Kit.

The sequence joins TRBV7-9 to TRBJ2-5; TRBD1 matches 9 bases in the middle. The clonotype was recovered from a man in his forties or fifties in good health and CMV-seropositive. Sequenced material: PBMCs. The sequenced DNA: TGTGCCAGCAGCTTAGCTCACGGGACAGGGACCCAAGAGACCCAGTACTTC. Its product reads: CASSLAHGTGTQETQYF.